This TCR beta chain was found in a study of CD8+CD57+ T cells in acquired aplastic anemia. This clonotype has a handful of counts. TCR beta VDJ and CDR3 profiling used genomic DNA as template. TCRdb passed the reads through MiXCR, listing each CDR3 protein once. The data contain around 400,000 distinct CDR3 sequences, approximately 70% of them singletons. CDR1 and CDR2 (germline): MNHEY, SMNVEV (reference sequence). The CDR3 extends over 13 amino acids. Deletions cut 6 bases from V and 6 bases from J, with 11 bases between. This chain links TRBV27 with TRBJ2-2; D perhaps matches TRBD1 (5 bases). Sequencing was done on a sample of sorted CD4+, CD8+, or CD8+CD57+ T cells (not recorded which) from PBMCs. The receptor was isolated from a human donor in good health, serving as a control. CDR3 nucleotide sequence: TGTGCCAGCAGGACGGACAAATCCGGGGAGCTGTTTTTT. Its translation: CASRTDKSGELFF.